These 27 T cell receptor beta chains came from one sample sequenced in a study of cytomegalovirus exposure and HLA in healthy donors. The study ran its PCR with 60 Vbeta and 13 Jbeta primers. Sequencing was performed with immunoSEQ multiplex PCR; in TCRdb, only in-frame clones are kept and a portion is missing. The table includes more than 80,000 clones, roughly 80% detected once. The material sequenced was PBMCs. All receptors derive from a man aged 50-60 years in good health and CMV-seronegative.

The chain carries TRBV13 and TRBJ2-5; 9 positions agree with TRBD2. V was pared by 4 bases and J by 1 base, with 7 bases of the junction left unmatched. CDR3 length: 16 residues. Looked up from germline, CDR1 is PRHDT and CDR2 is FYEKMQ (reference sequence). The DNA of the CDR3 is TGTGCCAGCAGCTCCCCCAGTAGCGGGGGCCAAGAGACCCAGTACTTC. As protein: CASSSPSSGGQETQYF.

The chain combines TRBV5-8 with TRBJ2-1, with 9 bases identical to TRBD1. The CDR3 runs 15 residues. V lost 4 bases to trimming and J lost 7 bases; unmatched junction nucleotides: 9. From germline, CDR1 is SGHTS and CDR2 YDEGEE. CDR3 nucleotide sequence: TGTGCCAGCAGCGACGGACAGGGGAGAGAAAATGAGCAGTTCTTC. Its translation: CASSDGQGRENEQFF.

The chain has TRBV11-2 and TRBJ1-1; weak D call: TRBD1 (6 bases). The V end was cut by 5 bases, the J end by 0 bases, with 16 bases between. Germline CDR1 reads SGHAT; CDR2 reads FQNNGV. The CDR3 consists of 16 residues. CDR3 sequence: CASSQGIQNLNTEAFF. The CDR3, as DNA: TGTGCCAGCAGCCAGGGGATCCAGAACCTGAACACTGAAGCTTTCTTT.

Written as DNA, the CDR3 is TGCAGCGTCTCTGATAGGAACAGAGAAAAACTGTTTTTT. Translated, it gives CSVSDRNREKLFF. V and J are TRBV29-1 and TRBJ1-4; no definite D call. Trimming left V 6 bases short and J 8 bases short, with 16 bases between. From germline, CDR1 is SQVTM and CDR2 ANQGSEA. This CDR3 contains 13 residues. The variable domain in full, completed from reference TRBV29-1 and TRBJ1-4, reads SAVISQKPSRDICQRGTSLTIQCQVDSQVTMMFWYRQQPGQSLTLIATANQGSEATYESGFVIDKFPISRPNLTFSTLTVSNMSPEDSSIYLCSVSDRNREKLFFGSGTQLSVL.

The gene calls are TRBV5-1 and TRBJ1-5; 10 bases are shared with TRBD1. Germline CDR1 reads SGHRS; CDR2 reads YFSETQ. The CDR3 sequence is 14 residues long. V trimming: 4 bases; J trimming: 5 bases; junction bases outside the gene matches: 3. CDR3 region: CASSTGTGDQPQHF. CDR3 DNA sequence: TGCGCCAGCAGCACCGGGACAGGGGATCAGCCCCAGCATTTT. The whole variable domain, filled in from reference TRBV5-1 and TRBJ1-5, reads KAGVTQTPRYLIKTRGQQVTLSCSPISGHRSVSWYQQTPGQGLQFLFEYFSETQRNKGNFPGRFSGRQFSNSRSEMNVSTLELGDSALYLCASSTGTGDQPQHFGDGTRLSIL.

CDR3 bases: TGTGCCAGCAGCTTACGACAGGGGGCACGAAATGAAAAACTGTTTTTT. Translated, it gives CASSLRQGARNEKLFF. This chain uses TRBV5-4 with TRBJ1-4; TRBD1 aligns across 10 bases. The germline CDR1 and CDR2 sequences are SGHNT and YYREEE (reference sequence). V shed 2 bases and J 5 bases; nucleotides not matched to a gene: 6. The CDR3 length is 16 residues.

This clone was seen only once. This chain joins TRBV7-3 and TRBJ2-3; 8 positions agree with TRBD2. Germline values: CDR1 SGHTA, CDR2 FQGTGA. CDR3 length: 16 residues. The trim removed 5 bases at V and 4 bases at J, leaving 11 bases unmatched. The CDR3 DNA reads as TGTGCCAGCAGCCCCGACGGGGGGGCCGGATCAGATACGCAGTATTTT. Its protein is CASSPDGGAGSDTQYF.

This clone has only a few counts. The V call is TRBV25-1, the J call TRBJ1-2; 8 bases line up with TRBD1. The CDR3 has 14 residues. The J segment lost 8 bases and the V segment lost 3 bases, leaving 8 bases of the junction unmatched. Looked up from germline, CDR1 is MGHDK and CDR2 is SYGVNS. The CDR3 DNA reads as TGTGCCAGCAGTGATTGGGACAGGCAGAGAGGCTACACCTTC. It translates to CASSDWDRQRGYTF.

The chain employs TRBV7-2 and TRBJ2-2, with 7 bases matching TRBD2. From germline, CDR1 is SGHTA and CDR2 FQGNSA. V dropped 0 bases and J dropped 6; count of bases not matched to a gene: 4. The CDR3 sequence is 15 residues long. CDR3 amino acids: CASSLAGTTSGELFF. The DNA for the CDR3 is TGTGCCAGCAGCTTAGCGGGGACTACTTCCGGGGAGCTGTTTTTT.

The chain recombines TRBV11-2 with TRBJ1-5, with a weak D call TRBD1 (6 bases). The germline CDR1 and CDR2 sequences are SGHAT and FQNNGV. V was cut by 8 bases and J by 4 bases, with 12 bases left in between. The CDR3 extends over 13 amino acids. CDR3 sequence reads: CASQQGRNQPQHF. The CDR3 coding sequence is TGTGCCAGCCAACAGGGTCGTAATCAGCCCCAGCATTTT.

The chain combines TRBV5-1 with TRBJ1-2; a weak D match, TRBD1 (6 bases). Germline CDR1 and CDR2: SGHRS and YFSETQ. V was trimmed by 3 bases and J by 5 bases, leaving 17 bases between them. This CDR3 has 15 residues. The CDR3 nucleotides are TGCGCCAGCAGCTCACAGACAGGCCAAGGGTATGGCTACACCTTC. This encodes CASSSQTGQGYGYTF.

In this sample, this clone turned up a few times. The rearrangement joins TRBV5-1 to TRBJ2-3; no firm D call. Germline CDR1 is SGHRS and CDR2 is YFSETQ. The CDR3 extends over 15 amino acids. Trimming shortened V by 0 bases and J by 0 bases, and 8 bases separated the two germline ends. The CDR3: CASSLELPSTDTQYF. The CDR3 DNA is TGCGCCAGCAGCTTGGAGCTACCAAGCACAGATACGCAGTATTTT.

The chain employs TRBV10-3 and TRBJ2-6, with TRBD1 matching over 7 bases. V shed 7 bases, J shed 0 bases, and the junction held 6 bases outside the gene matches. The CDR3 extends over 16 amino acids. Germline CDR1 is ENHRY and CDR2 is SYGVKD. The CDR3 protein is CAITGTVTSGANVLTF. The CDR3 DNA reads as TGTGCCATCACCGGGACAGTCACCTCTGGGGCCAACGTCCTGACTTTC.

The chain couples TRBV30 to TRBJ2-1; 8 bases map to TRBD2. CDR3 size: 11 residues. V trimming: 8 bases; J trimming: 8 bases; junction bases outside the gene matches: 5. Germline CDR1 reads GTSNPN; CDR2 reads SVGIG (reference sequence). The CDR3 loop is CAVAGLDEQFF. CDR3 bases: TGTGCCGTAGCGGGGTTGGATGAGCAGTTCTTC.

The chain combines TRBV2 with TRBJ1-2; TRBD1 aligns across 8 bases. The length of the CDR3 is 15 residues. J was trimmed by 0 bases and V by 6 bases; bases with no gene match: 6. Germline assignment: CDR1 SNHLY and CDR2 FYNNEI. The CDR3 sequence: CASRQGQDANYGYTF. In nucleotides, the CDR3 is TGTGCCAGCAGACAGGGACAGGACGCTAACTATGGCTACACCTTC.

The J gene is TRBJ1-6, the V gene TRBV27; TRBD1 matches at 10 bases. Germline CDR1 is MNHEY and CDR2 is SMNVEV (reference sequence). V gave up 7 bases and J gave up 10 bases; unmatched junction bases: 7. CDR3 length: 14 amino acids. Here the CDR3 reads CASTWGTGESPLHF. In DNA form, the CDR3 reads TGTGCCAGCACCTGGGGGACAGGGGAATCACCCCTCCACTTT.

V is TRBV19 and J is TRBJ1-5; maybe TRBD1 (5 bases). V lost 0 bases and J 0 bases, leaving 12 bases between the germline ends. The CDR3 runs to 17 residues. Germline-derived CDR1 and CDR2 are LNHDA and SQIVND (reference sequence). CDR3 in DNA: TGTGCCAGTAGTATAGAGCGGGGGACTTATAGCAATCAGCCCCAGCATTTT. It yields the protein CASSIERGTYSNQPQHF.

This clone was detected only once. This sequence joins TRBV19 and TRBJ2-5, with D unresolved. There are 12 residues in the CDR3. Trimming removed 3 bases from V and 5 bases from J, with 7 bases in between. Germline V gives CDR1 LNHDA, CDR2 SQIVND (reference sequence). CDR3 coding DNA: TGTGCCAGTAGTATTCCCGGGGAGACCCAGTACTTC. Its protein product is CASSIPGETQYF.

This chain uses TRBV4-3 with TRBJ1-1, with D perhaps matching TRBD1 (5 bases). V was trimmed by 0 bases and J by 5 bases, leaving 13 bases between them. The CDR3 is 15 residues long. Germline lookup yields CDR1 LGHNA and CDR2 YSLEER. The CDR3 region is CASSQDPGGRTEAFF. The CDR3 coding sequence is TGCGCCAGCAGCCAAGATCCGGGGGGGAGGACTGAAGCTTTCTTT.

V usage is TRBV27 and J usage is TRBJ2-6, with 8 bases fitting TRBD2. Germline V CDR1 and CDR2: MNHEY, SMNVEV (reference sequence). V lost 6 bases and J lost 0; bases outside the gene matches: 7. There are 17 residues in the CDR3. In nucleotides, the CDR3 is TGTGCCAGCAGCTTTCGGGGGGGGAACTCTGGGGCCAACGTCCTGACTTTC. It codes for CASSFRGGNSGANVLTF.

The chain uses TRBV9 and TRBJ2-6; D unresolved. CDR1 and CDR2 (germline): SGDLS, YYNGEE. The CDR3 is 15 amino acids. V was trimmed by 2 bases and J by 0 bases, leaving 6 bases between them. Here the CDR3 reads CASSVEDSGANVLTF. Here the CDR3 DNA reads TGTGCCAGCAGCGTCGAGGACTCTGGGGCCAACGTCCTGACTTTC. Combining the CDR3 with reference TRBV9 and TRBJ2-6 gives the whole variable domain DSGVTQTPKHLITATGQRVTLRCSPRSGDLSVYWYQQSLDQGLQFLIQYYNGEERAKGNILERFSAQQFPDLHSELNLSSLELGDSALYFCASSVEDSGANVLTFGAGSRLTVL.

This chain uses TRBV6-5 with TRBJ2-3; maybe TRBD1 (6 bases). The CDR3 covers 13 residues. V lost 7 bases to trimming and J lost 3 bases, with 11 bases between them. Germline CDR1 MNHEY, CDR2 SVGAGI. DNA for the CDR3: TGTGCCAGCAATCAACAGGGTACAGATACGCAGTATTTT. It translates to CASNQQGTDTQYF.

The chain is built from TRBV25-1 and TRBJ2-5, with D unresolved. The V end was cut by 0 bases, the J end by 5 bases, with 10 bases between. Germline CDR1 is MGHDK and CDR2 is SYGVNS. This CDR3 contains 14 residues. The CDR3 bases are TGTGCCAGCAGTGAATATAATAAGGAGGAGACCCAGTACTTC. It is translated as CASSEYNKEETQYF.

This chain joins TRBV6-1 and TRBJ2-7; the match to TRBD1 covers 7 bases. The trim removed 6 bases at V and 3 bases at J, leaving 8 bases unmatched. The CDR3 consists of 14 residues. CDR1 is MNHNS, CDR2 SASEGT, per germline. The CDR3 loop is CASSLPTGLYEQYF. The CDR3 DNA sequence: TGTGCCAGCAGCCTCCCGACAGGGCTCTACGAGCAGTACTTC.

The chain joins TRBV6-4 to TRBJ1-1; 8 positions match TRBD1. The germline V gene has CDR1 MRHNA and CDR2 SNTAGT. V lost 5 bases, J lost 4 bases, and 3 bases stayed unmatched. This CDR3 is built from 13 residues. The CDR3 reads CASSRTGTTEAFF. The CDR3 DNA sequence: TGTGCCAGCAGTAGGACAGGGACCACTGAAGCTTTCTTT.

This clone was detected only once. The J gene is TRBJ2-7, the V gene TRBV19; TRBD1 agrees at 7 bases. CDR1 and CDR2 from the germline V gene are LNHDA and SQIVND (reference sequence). The CDR3 contains 16 residues. V was pared by 8 bases and J by 0 bases, with 13 bases of the junction left unmatched. CDR3 amino acids: CASFSLGQRSSYEQYV. DNA for the CDR3: TGTGCCAGTTTTTCCCTGGGACAGAGGAGCTCCTACGAGCAGTACGTC.

The rearrangement joins TRBV13 to TRBJ2-4; TRBD1 aligns across 12 bases. The CDR3 sequence is 17 residues long. V shed 7 bases and J 1 base; nucleotides not matched to a gene: 8. Germline lookup yields CDR1 PRHDT and CDR2 FYEKMQ (reference sequence). The CDR3 here is CASKGTGGGGAKNIQYF. The CDR3 nucleotides read TGTGCCAGCAAGGGGACAGGGGGCGGCGGGGCCAAAAACATTCAGTACTTC.